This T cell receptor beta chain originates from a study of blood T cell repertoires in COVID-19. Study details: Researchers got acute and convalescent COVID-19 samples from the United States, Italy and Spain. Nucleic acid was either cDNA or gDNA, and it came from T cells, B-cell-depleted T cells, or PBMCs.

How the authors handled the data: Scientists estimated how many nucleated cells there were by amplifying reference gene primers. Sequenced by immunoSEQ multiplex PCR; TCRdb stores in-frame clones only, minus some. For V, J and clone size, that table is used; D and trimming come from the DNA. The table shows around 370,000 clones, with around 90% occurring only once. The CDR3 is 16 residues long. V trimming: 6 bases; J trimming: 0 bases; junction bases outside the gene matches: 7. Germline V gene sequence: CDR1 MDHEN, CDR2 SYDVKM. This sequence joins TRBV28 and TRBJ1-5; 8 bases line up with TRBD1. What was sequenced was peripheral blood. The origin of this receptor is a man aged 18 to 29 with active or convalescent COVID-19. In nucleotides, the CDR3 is TGTGCCAGCAGGGGGACAGGACGATTTAGCAATCAGCCCCAGCATTTT. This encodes CASRGTGRFSNQPQHF.